This is a list of T cell receptor beta chains from one sample in a study of blood T cell repertoires in COVID-19. TCRdb's copy holds only in-frame clones and misses some; the assay was immunoSEQ multiplex PCR. The sample has about 73,000 clones; more than 70% are singletons. What was sequenced was peripheral blood. All receptors derive from a man aged 50-60 years with active COVID-19. The CDR3 runs from the conserved cysteine through the conserved F or W. Fields, in order: D gene, V gene, CDR3 length, J gene, clone size, CDR3 protein, CDR3 DNA. The D gene is left open where the match is weak. Some rows have no size entry. The others give once, few or many, or a class for an expanded clone.

>-|TRBV7-3|15|TRBJ2-5|few
CASSLQGQVTETQYF
TGTGCCAGCAGCTTACAGGGGCAAGTCACCGAGACCCAGTACTTC
>TRBD2|TRBV10-3|15|TRBJ2-7|once
CAISRDSGGVNGCSF
TGTGCCATCAGTCGGGATAGCGGGGGGGTCAACGGTTGTTCCTTC
>TRBD1|TRBV28|15|TRBJ1-4|-
CASSLNRGMYEKLFF
TGTGCCAGCAGTCTAAACAGGGGAATGTATGAAAAACTGTTTTTT
>-|TRBV21-1|16|TRBJ2-1|-
CASSLTSGSSYNEQFF
TGTGCCAGCAGCTTGACTAGCGGAAGCTCCTACAATGAGCAGTTCTTC
>TRBD1|TRBV9|16|TRBJ2-2|-
CASSALGQPATGELFF
TGTGCCAGCAGCGCCTTGGGACAGCCCGCCACCGGGGAGCTGTTTTTT
>-|TRBV4-2|13|TRBJ2-1|-
CASSHVDYREQFF
TGTGCCAGCAGCCACGTGGACTACAGGGAGCAGTTCTTC
>-|TRBV7-9|14|TRBJ2-1|once
CASSLAVWATEQFF
TGTGCCAGCAGCTTAGCGGTGTGGGCCACTGAGCAGTTCTTC
>TRBD1|TRBV7-2|14|TRBJ1-2|-
CASSPRTGDYGYTF
TGTGCCAGCAGCCCTAGGACAGGGGACTATGGCTACACCTTC
>-|TRBV7-9|14|TRBJ2-2|-
CARSGGKNTGELFF
TGTGCCCGTTCTGGGGGCAAGAACACCGGGGAGCTGTTTTTT
>TRBD1|TRBV9|15|TRBJ1-5|-
CASSPTTGGGQPQHF
TGTGCCAGCAGCCCAACAACAGGGGGCGGGCAGCCCCAGCATTTT
>TRBD2|TRBV4-2|16|TRBJ2-7|once
CASSQVGAGGHYEQYF
TGTGCCAGCAGCCAAGTAGGAGCGGGAGGCCACTACGAGCAGTACTTC
>TRBD2|TRBV6-6|16|TRBJ2-3|few
CASSYPPAGEEDTQYF
TGTGCCAGCAGTTACCCGCCAGCGGGGGAGGAAGATACGCAGTATTTT
>-|TRBV7-9|14|TRBJ2-5|-
CASSLGAGPETQYF
TGTGCCAGCAGCTTAGGGGCGGGACCAGAGACCCAGTACTTC
>TRBD1|TRBV19|14|TRBJ1-5|once
CASSRYRGNQPQHF
TGTGCCAGTAGTAGGTACAGGGGGAATCAGCCCCAGCATTTT
>-|TRBV12-3/TRBV12-4|13|TRBJ2-5|-
CASRTGDQETQYF
TGTGCCAGCAGGACCGGGGACCAAGAGACCCAGTACTTC
>TRBD2|TRBV12-3/TRBV12-4|12|TRBJ2-1|-
CASSSPAGTSLF
TGTGCCAGCAGTTCTCCGGCGGGGACTAGCCTCTTC
>TRBD1|TRBV6-5|12|TRBJ1-1|-
CASRTGSTEAFF
TGTGCCAGCAGGACAGGGTCCACTGAAGCTTTCTTT